These 27 T cell receptor beta chains originate from one sample sequenced in a study of blood T cell repertoires in COVID-19. Here immunoSEQ multiplex PCR was the method, and the copy in TCRdb shows in-frame clones only, minus some. The sample lists around 190,000 clones; about 81% were seen once. Specimen: PBMCs or T cells enriched from blood (not recorded which). Every receptor here comes from a woman in her twenties or thirties who had recovered from COVID-19.

The chain uses TRBV6-5 and TRBJ1-4; D is unresolved. The germline gives CDR1 MNHEY, CDR2 SVGAGI. The CDR3 is 12 amino acids. V lost 6 bases and J 8 bases, leaving 10 bases between the germline ends. The CDR3 reads CASRRVGEKLFF. In DNA form, the CDR3 reads TGTGCCAGCAGGAGGGTGGGCGAAAAACTGTTTTTT.

The chain joins TRBV15 to TRBJ1-2; 9 positions match TRBD1. The CDR3 length is 16 residues. In germline, CDR1 is LNHNV, CDR2 YYDKDF (reference sequence). Trimming removed 5 bases from V and 4 bases from J; junction bases left unmatched: 11. For the CDR3, the DNA is TGTGCCACCAGCGCTCCGGGACAGGGAGGATCCTATGGCTACACCTTC. Amino acid sequence: CATSAPGQGGSYGYTF.

This rearrangement joins TRBV19 to TRBJ2-1; D ambiguous. Germline loops: CDR1 LNHDA, CDR2 SQIVND (reference sequence). The V and J ends lost 5 bases and 5 bases respectively, with 7 bases between them. The CDR3 is 12 amino acids. The CDR3 DNA reads TGTGCCAGTAGTCTCCGGGACAATGAGCAGTTCTTC. It codes for CASSLRDNEQFF.

V usage is TRBV11-3 and J usage is TRBJ2-2; possible D gene TRBD1, 6 bases. Trimming left V 5 bases short and J 5 bases short, with 9 bases between. This CDR3 spans 13 amino acids. Germline V gives CDR1 SGHNT, CDR2 YENEEA. CDR3 DNA sequence: TGTGCCAGCAGCCCCGGACAGACCGGGGAGCTGTTTTTT. Its protein product is CASSPGQTGELFF.

This clone was counted a single time. The genes are TRBV27 and TRBJ1-3; tentatively, D is TRBD1 (6 bases). This CDR3 has 15 amino acids. CDR1 and CDR2 from the germline V gene are MNHEY and SMNVEV (reference sequence). The V end was cut by 5 bases, the J end by 0 bases, with 11 bases between. CDR3 bases: TGTGCCAGCAGTGTCACAGGGTTCTCTGGAAACACCATATATTTT. Translating gives CASSVTGFSGNTIYF.

V gene TRBV7-2 combines with J gene TRBJ2-1; D call uncertain. The germline CDR1 and CDR2 sequences are SGHTA and FQGNSA. The CDR3 extends over 15 amino acids. V was pared by 4 bases and J by 7 bases, with 17 bases between. The CDR3 nucleotides read TGTGCCAGCAGCTCAGACTTGAGGAACCGGAATGAGCAGTTCTTC. Protein: CASSSDLRNRNEQFF.

This sequence joins TRBV5-1 and TRBJ2-7; the match to TRBD2 covers 11 bases. Unmatched junction bases numbered 5, after V lost 4 bases and J lost 2 bases. This CDR3 spans 15 amino acids. Per germline, CDR1 SGHRS and CDR2 YFSETQ. This CDR3 reads CASSPATSGAYEQYV. The CDR3 DNA is TGCGCCAGCAGCCCGGCGACTAGCGGGGCCTACGAGCAGTACGTC.

V is TRBV25-1 and J is TRBJ1-2; weak D call: TRBD1 (6 bases). The CDR3 sequence is 13 residues long. V shed 8 bases and J shed 5 bases, with 15 bases lying between them. CDR1 and CDR2 from the germline V gene are MGHDK and SYGVNS. The CDR3 DNA reads as TGTGCCAGCCGGCCACAGGGACTATATGGCTACACCTTC. This gives the protein CASRPQGLYGYTF.

The chain links TRBV27 to TRBJ1-1; perhaps TRBD1 as D (5 bases). The CDR3 extends over 14 amino acids. V was shortened by 5 bases and J by 5 bases, with 15 bases between the two germline ends. Per germline, CDR1 MNHEY and CDR2 SMNVEV (reference sequence). The CDR3 region has the DNA TGTGCCAGCAGTCCTCAGGGCCTTAGGACTGAAGCTTTCTTT. It translates to CASSPQGLRTEAFF.

The chain combines TRBV11-2 with TRBJ2-3; 9 nucleotides agree with TRBD1. This CDR3 has 16 residues. Germline trimming cut 3 bases from V and 0 bases from J; bases unmatched to any gene: 4. Germline CDR1 and CDR2: SGHAT and FQNNGV. The DNA of the CDR3 is TGTGCCAGCAGCTTGGGACAGGGAACTAGCACAGATACGCAGTATTTT. Translating it yields CASSLGQGTSTDTQYF.

For the CDR3, the DNA is TGCAGCGTCATACAGGGGGGCCACTATGGCTACACCTTC. This codes for CSVIQGGHYGYTF. The chain is built from TRBV29-1 and TRBJ1-2, with 8 bases lining up with TRBD1. Germline V gene sequence: CDR1 SQVTM, CDR2 ANQGSEA. The CDR3 is 13 residues long. V shed 6 bases, J shed 3 bases, and the junction held 6 bases outside the gene matches. Using reference TRBV29-1 and TRBJ1-2 for the parts outside the CDR3, the full variable domain is SAVISQKPSRDICQRGTSLTIQCQVDSQVTMMFWYRQQPGQSLTLIATANQGSEATYESGFVIDKFPISRPNLTFSTLTVSNMSPEDSSIYLCSVIQGGHYGYTFGSGTRLTVV.

The chain employs TRBV3-1 (or the pseudogene TRBV3-2) and TRBJ1-4; 7 bases agree with TRBD1. This CDR3 is built from 15 residues. CDR1 and CDR2 from the germline V gene are LGHDT and YNNKEL (reference sequence). Trimming removed 4 bases from V and 7 bases from J; junction bases left unmatched: 9. In nucleotides, the CDR3 is TGTGCCAGCAGCCGCCAGCAGGGGGTTTCTGAAAAACTGTTTTTT. Its translation is CASSRQQGVSEKLFF.

V is TRBV7-8 and J is TRBJ1-3; possible D gene TRBD1, 5 bases. Germline V gene sequence: CDR1 SGHVS, CDR2 FQNEAQ. Trimming took 5 bases from V and 1 from J, leaving 9 bases between them. The CDR3 spans 14 residues. In DNA, the CDR3 is TGTGCCAGCAGCCGCCAGGGTTCTGGAAACACCATATATTTT. Translating it yields CASSRQGSGNTIYF.

The genes are TRBV14 and TRBJ2-3; D unclear. CDR3 size: 16 residues. Germline V gene sequence: CDR1 SGHDN, CDR2 FVKESK. Trimming removed 2 bases at V and 2 bases at J, with 14 bases between. The CDR3 DNA follows: TGTGCCAGCAGCCAAACAGTGGTATTAAACACAGATACGCAGTATTTT. It yields the protein CASSQTVVLNTDTQYF.

The rearrangement links TRBV15 to TRBJ2-2; D remains unclear. This CDR3 has 12 residues. Germline CDR1 is LNHNV and CDR2 is YYDKDF (reference sequence). Trimming cost V 7 bases and J 0 bases, with 3 bases left between them. CDR3 sequence: CATISNTGELFF. As DNA, the CDR3 is TGTGCCACCATCTCGAACACCGGGGAGCTGTTTTTT.

The table lists this clone with a few counts. This chain links TRBV6-4 with TRBJ2-7; D perhaps matches TRBD2 (6 bases). Germline assignment: CDR1 MRHNA and CDR2 SNTAGT. The V end lost 5 bases, the J end lost 2 bases, and 19 bases lay between the germline ends. The CDR3 has 16 amino acids. DNA of the CDR3: TGTGCCAGCAGTCGTACCCGGGGGTACTCGACCTACGAGCAGTACGTC. It yields the protein CASSRTRGYSTYEQYV.

This clone was seen a single time. The rearrangement joins TRBV21-1 to TRBJ2-1; the table's TRBD2 call for D was not verified on the DNA. TRBV21-1 is shown as a pseudogene. The CDR3 consists of 17 residues. The CDR3 sequence: CASSKGSGLTGYNEQFF. The DNA of the CDR3 is TGTGCCAGCAGCAAAGGTTCGGGACTCACGGGGTACAATGAGCAGTTCTTC.

This clone appeared once. V gene TRBV6-5 combines with J gene TRBJ2-3; D gene unclear. The V gene's germline CDR1 is MNHEY and CDR2 SVGAGI. This CDR3 is built from 12 residues. Between the trimmed V and J ends, which lost 4 bases and 6 bases, there was a span of 8 bases. CDR3 loop: CASSFSSDTQYF. CDR3 sequence (DNA): TGTGCCAGCAGTTTCTCGTCGGATACGCAGTATTTT.

This clone was observed a handful of times. V usage is TRBV2 and J usage is TRBJ1-6; possibly TRBD1 for D (5 bases). Germline V gives CDR1 SNHLY, CDR2 FYNNEI. There are 14 residues in the CDR3. Deletions cut 7 bases from V and 7 bases from J, with 14 bases between. The CDR3 region is CASTRAGDNSPLHF. The CDR3 DNA follows: TGTGCCAGCACTCGGGCGGGGGACAATTCACCCCTCCACTTT. Variable domain in full (rest from reference TRBV2 and TRBJ1-6): EPEVTQTPSHQVTQMGQEVILRCVPISNHLYFYWYRQILGQKVEFLVSFYNNEISEKSEIFDDQFSVERPDGSNFTLKIRSTKLEDSAMYFCASTRAGDNSPLHFGNGTRLTVT.

The CDR3 region is CASSKDAPPSRGPNEKLFF. CDR3 DNA: TGTGCCAGCAGCAAAGACGCTCCCCCCTCGCGGGGGCCTAATGAAAAACTGTTTTTT. The rearrangement uses TRBV21-1 and TRBJ1-4. TRBV21-1 is marked as a pseudogene. CDR3 length: 19 amino acids.

CDR3 nucleotide sequence: TGCGCCAGCAGTGAGCCGCCGGGACTAGCGGGGGTTTCCACAGATACGCAGTATTTT. Translating it yields CASSEPPGLAGVSTDTQYF. The chain carries TRBV10-1 and TRBJ2-3, with 14 bases identical to TRBD2. This CDR3 contains 19 residues. The junction had 9 bases not matched to a gene; V was cut back by 2 bases and J by 2 bases. Germline V gives CDR1 WNHNN, CDR2 SYGVQD (reference sequence).

As DNA, the CDR3 is TGTGCCAGCAGTGATGTCGACAGAATGAACACTGAAGCTTTCTTT. Translated, it gives CASSDVDRMNTEAFF. V gene TRBV7-2 combines with J gene TRBJ1-1; a possible D gene is TRBD1 (5 bases). CDR3 size: 15 residues. Germline V lookup: CDR1 SGHTA, CDR2 FQGNSA. Between the trimmed V and J ends, which lost 6 bases and 0 bases, there was a span of 14 bases. The whole variable domain, remainder taken from reference TRBV7-2 and TRBJ1-1, is GAGVSQSPSNKVTEKGKDVELRCDPISGHTALYWYRQSLGQGLEFLIYFQGNSAPDKSGLPSDRFSAERTGGSVSTLTIQRTQQEDSAVYLCASSDVDRMNTEAFFGQGTRLTVV.

V usage is TRBV28 and J usage is TRBJ2-5; 9 nucleotides match TRBD1. Trimming took 5 bases from V and 5 from J; bases not matched to a gene: 9. Germline V lookup: CDR1 MDHEN, CDR2 SYDVKM. The CDR3 spans 15 residues. In DNA form, the CDR3 reads TGTGCCAGCAGTATTGGGACAGGGCGAGTGGAGACCCAGTACTTC. This translates into CASSIGTGRVETQYF. Full variable domain (remainder filled in from reference TRBV28 and TRBJ2-5): DVKVTQSSRYLVKRTGEKVFLECVQDMDHENMFWYRQDPGLGLRLIYFSYDVKMKEKGDIPEGYSVSREKKERFSLILESASTNQTSMYLCASSIGTGRVETQYFGPGTRLLVL.

This chain uses TRBV5-1 with TRBJ1-4; the D is unclear. Germline lookup yields CDR1 SGHRS and CDR2 YFSETQ. The V end was cut by 5 bases, the J end by 6 bases, with 14 bases between. The CDR3 extends over 14 amino acids. CDR3 in amino acids: CASRGGSVDEKLFF. The CDR3 DNA reads as TGCGCCAGCAGAGGAGGCAGTGTCGATGAAAAACTGTTTTTT.

This clone was seen a single time. The V and J genes are TRBV10-3 and TRBJ1-1; the match to TRBD1 covers 8 bases. Germline lookup yields CDR1 ENHRY and CDR2 SYGVKD. CDR3 length: 13 amino acids. Trimming at V came to 4 bases and at J to 7 bases, leaving 5 bases not matched to a gene. The CDR3 loop is CAISGRGLGEAFF. The DNA of the CDR3 is TGTGCCATCAGTGGCAGGGGGCTGGGTGAAGCTTTCTTT.

The chain links TRBV5-1 to TRBJ2-7; 14 bases align to TRBD2. This CDR3 has 17 amino acids. Germline CDR1 reads SGHRS; CDR2 reads YFSETQ. V dropped 4 bases and J dropped 3; count of bases not matched to a gene: 9. The CDR3 protein is CASSRSGLAGEFYEQYV. DNA of the CDR3: TGCGCCAGCAGCCGCTCGGGACTAGCGGGGGAATTCTACGAGCAGTACGTC.

CDR3 DNA: TGCAGCGTTGAACCCCAATCTGGGGCCAACGTCCTGACTTTC. Translated, it gives CSVEPQSGANVLTF. The gene calls are TRBV29-1 and TRBJ2-6; D is uncertain. In germline, CDR1 is SQVTM, CDR2 ANQGSEA. The CDR3 loop spans 14 amino acids. Trimming took 2 bases from V and 1 from J, leaving 6 bases between them.